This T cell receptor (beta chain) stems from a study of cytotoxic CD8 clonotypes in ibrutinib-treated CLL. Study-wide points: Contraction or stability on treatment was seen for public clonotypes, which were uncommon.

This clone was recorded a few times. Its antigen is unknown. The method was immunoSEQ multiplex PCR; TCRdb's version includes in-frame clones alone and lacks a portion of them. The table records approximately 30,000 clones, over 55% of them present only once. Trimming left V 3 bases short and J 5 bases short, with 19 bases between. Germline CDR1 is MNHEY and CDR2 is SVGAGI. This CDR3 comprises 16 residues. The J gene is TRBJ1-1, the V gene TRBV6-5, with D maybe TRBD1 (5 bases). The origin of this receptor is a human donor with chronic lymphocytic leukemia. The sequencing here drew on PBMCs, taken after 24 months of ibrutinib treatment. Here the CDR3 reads CASSYSVPVGGTEAFF. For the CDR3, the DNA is TGTGCCAGCAGTTATTCGGTCCCCGTGGGGGGTACTGAAGCTTTCTTT.